This TCR beta chain was observed in a study of blood T cells in healthy people across ages. Study-wide background: Per every two T cells, about one barcoded beta molecule was captured by template switching.

Next came a second PCR, run for about 7 to 11 cycles, which used a sample-barcoded 5' primer along with a J-beta primer mix. No fewer than 2.5 million CDR3-containing paired-end reads came from each sample. TCRdb re-analysed the 5' RACE reads in MiXCR, keeping a single row per CDR3 protein. The sample contains 600,000 to 650,000 distinct CDR3 sequences, 58% of which appear only once. V gave up 5 bases and J gave up 2 bases; unmatched junction bases: 11. CDR3 size: 16 residues. Germline V gene sequence: CDR1 SGHTA, CDR2 FQGNSA. This receptor was obtained from a man aged 55 to 70 in good health. Sequences were obtained from blood. The chain links TRBV7-2 to TRBJ2-5, with 7 bases identical to TRBD2. The CDR3 loop reads CASSLAKGAGQETQYF. DNA for the CDR3: TGTGCCAGCAGCCTCGCGAAAGGAGCGGGGCAAGAGACCCAGTACTTC. Full variable domain (rest looked up from reference TRBV7-2 and TRBJ2-5): GAGVSQSPSNKVTEKGKDVELRCDPISGHTALYWYRQSLGQGLEFLIYFQGNSAPDKSGLPSDRFSAERTGGSVSTLTIQRTQQEDSAVYLCASSLAKGAGQETQYFGPGTRLLVL.